The 26 T cell receptor beta chains below were found in one sample sequenced in a study of post-analysis software for immune sequencing data (dated by TCRdb to the mid-2010s). Overall study results and their limits: Patients showed significantly higher frequencies than controls for about 5 TRBV segments, among them TRBV5-6, TRBV5-1 and TRBV20-1.

Their target antigens are unknown. The library was generated by PCR. Sequencing was carried out with an Illumina HiSeq 2500. To reduce PCR and sequencing biases, unique molecular identifiers were built into the TCR beta cDNA libraries. The public reads were quality trimmed at Q25 with fastp and then assembled into clones with MiXCR by TCRdb, keeping productive beta chains. Each CDR3 protein gets just one entry, which takes the most common genes and DNA from the rows behind it. The sample includes roughly 730,000 distinct CDR3 sequences, with 25% to 30% observed a single time. The ten largest clones add up to 0.55% to 0.65% of the sample. What was sequenced was blood. The receptor source for this set is a girl aged 5 to 17 with multiple sclerosis.

This clonotype was recorded once. The chain couples TRBV3-1 to TRBJ2-7; TRBD2 might be the D (7 bases). Per the germline V gene, CDR1 is LGHDT and CDR2 is YNNKEL (reference sequence). The length of the CDR3 is 14 residues. V dropped 5 bases and J dropped 2 bases, with 13 bases sitting between them. The CDR3 loop reads CASSGGGKAYEQYF. DNA for the CDR3: TGTGCCAGCAGCGGGGGGGGCAAGGCCTACGAGCAGTACTTC.

The chain carries TRBV28 and TRBJ2-7, with 9 bases aligning to TRBD2. Trimming cost V 10 bases and J 6 bases; bases outside gene matches: 10. Germline V gene data show CDR1 as MDHEN and CDR2 as SYDVKM. CDR3 length: 13 residues. In nucleotides, the CDR3 is TGTGCCACCCGTCTAGCGGGGCCGGGCGAGCAGTACTTC. Protein sequence: CATRLAGPGEQYF.

This clonotype was counted only a few times. The V and J genes are TRBV2 and TRBJ1-2, with D perhaps matching TRBD1 (6 bases). Germline lookup yields CDR1 SNHLY and CDR2 FYNNEI. Between the trimmed V and J ends, which lost 4 bases and 2 bases, there was a span of 14 bases. The CDR3 runs to 15 residues. The CDR3, as DNA: TGTGCCAGCAGTGTGGCTCAGGGGCCCAACTATGGCTACACCTTC. Translation: CASSVAQGPNYGYTF.

The table lists this clonotype with a few counts. The chain combines TRBV29-1 with TRBJ1-2, with TRBD1 matching over 10 bases. The germline gives CDR1 SQVTM, CDR2 ANQGSEA. V was pared by 6 bases and J by 4 bases, with 5 bases of the junction left unmatched. The CDR3 has 13 residues. The CDR3 here is CSVERTGGYGYTF. The DNA for the CDR3 is TGCAGCGTGGAAAGGACAGGGGGCTATGGCTACACCTTC.

V usage is TRBV24-1 and J usage is TRBJ2-1; D ambiguous. The J call is in doubt because the DNA end fits TRBJ2-7 better. This CDR3 has 15 amino acids. The germline gives CDR1 KGHDR, CDR2 SFDVKD. CDR3 in DNA: TGTGCCACCAGTGCTGTAGCAGCGACCTACAATGAGCAGTACTTC. Its protein product is CATSAVAATYNEQYF.

This clonotype was picked up a small number of times. This sequence joins TRBV6-2 or TRBV6-3 and TRBJ2-1; unclear D gene. Germline values: CDR1 MNHEY, CDR2 SVGEGT. Trimming took off 6 bases at V and 8 bases at J, with 20 bases between the two ends. The CDR3 extends over 15 amino acids. In DNA, the CDR3 is TGTGCCAGCAGCCGCCCAGACATCGCACGGGATGAGCAGTTCTTC. Protein product: CASSRPDIARDEQFF.

This sequence joins TRBV9 and TRBJ2-5; possibly TRBD1 for D (6 bases). V was trimmed by 4 bases and J by 11 bases, leaving 24 bases between them. This CDR3 has 15 amino acids. The germline gives CDR1 SGDLS, CDR2 YYNGEE. CDR3 in amino acids: CASSSQTGAYNEQYF. The CDR3 DNA reads TGTGCCAGCAGCTCTCAGACAGGTGCCTACAATGAGCAGTACTTC. Variable domain in full (rest from reference TRBV9 and TRBJ2-5): DSGVTQTPKHLITATGQRVTLRCSPRSGDLSVYWYQQSLDQGLQFLIQYYNGEERAKGNILERFSAQQFPDLHSELNLSSLELGDSALYFCASSSQTGAYNEQYFGPGTRLLVL.

This chain connects TRBV5-6 to TRBJ1-2; no clear D. The CDR3 contains 16 residues. Germline-derived CDR1 and CDR2 are SGHDT and YYEEEE. V lost 4 bases and J lost 0, with 16 bases in between. The CDR3 loop is CASSPWTDLTNYGYTF. Written as DNA, the CDR3 is TGTGCCAGCAGCCCCTGGACCGACCTAACTAACTATGGCTACACCTTC.

This clonotype appeared a few times. V gene TRBV27 combines with J gene TRBJ1-1; possible D gene TRBD1, 5 bases. The V and J ends lost 3 bases and 4 bases respectively, with 12 bases between them. Germline loops: CDR1 MNHEY, CDR2 SMNVEV (reference sequence). The CDR3 extends over 14 amino acids. This CDR3 reads CASSLRQQGTEAFF. The CDR3 DNA follows: TGTGCCAGCAGTTTGAGGCAGCAGGGCACTGAAGCTTTCTTT.

This clonotype turned up a few times. V is TRBV19 and J is TRBJ1-1; D gene unclear. V lost 9 bases and J lost 4, with 12 bases in between. In germline, CDR1 is LNHDA, CDR2 SQIVND (reference sequence). The CDR3 has 12 residues. The CDR3 is CASHRWGTEAFF. The CDR3 bases are TGTGCCAGCCATAGATGGGGCACTGAAGCTTTCTTT.

J is TRBJ1-1 and V is TRBV5-5; tentatively, D is TRBD1 (5 bases). The germline V gene encodes CDR1 SGHKS and CDR2 YYEKEE (reference sequence). The CDR3 covers 14 residues. Trimming took 0 bases from V and 13 from J, leaving 19 bases between them. As DNA, the CDR3 is TGTGCCAGCAGCTTGGTTTGGGACCATACTAGGGGTTTCTTT. Residues: CASSLVWDHTRGFF.

The chain uses TRBV18 and TRBJ2-3; D call uncertain. The CDR3 contains 14 residues. V shed 3 bases and J shed 2 bases, with 9 bases lying between them. CDR1 KGHSH and CDR2 LQKENI come from the germline V gene. In nucleotides, the CDR3 is TGTGCCAGCTCACCCCCGGCGGACACAGATACGCAGTATTTT. As protein: CASSPPADTDTQYF. The full variable domain, with the rest looked up from reference TRBV18 and TRBJ2-3, is NAGVMQNPRHLVRRRGQEARLRCSPMKGHSHVYWYRQLPEEGLKFMVYLQKENIIDESGMPKERFSAEFPKEGPSILRIQQVVRGDSAAYFCASSPPADTDTQYFGPGTRLTVL.

The chain recombines TRBV29-1 with TRBJ2-5; TRBD2 matches at 9 bases. The V and J ends lost 7 bases and 5 bases, in that order; junction bases with no gene match: 8. This CDR3 region has 13 residues. The V gene's germline CDR1 is SQVTM and CDR2 ANQGSEA. The chain's CDR3 is CSAVSGSLETQYF. DNA for the CDR3: TGCAGCGCCGTTAGCGGGAGTTTGGAGACCCAGTACTTC.

This clonotype was detected a few times. This chain links TRBV4-3 with TRBJ2-5; D gene unclear. The J call is doubtful: the DNA matches TRBJ2-7 better. There are 15 residues in the CDR3. Germline CDR1 reads LGHNA; CDR2 reads YSLEER. The CDR3 spells CASSQGLGPGYEQYF. DNA for the CDR3: TGCGCCAGCAGCCAAGGGCTAGGACCGGGCTACGAGCAGTACTTC.

This clonotype was recorded at least ten times. The V call is TRBV5-5, the J call TRBJ1-2; 8 bases are a match to TRBD1. The V gene end was trimmed by 5 bases and the J gene end by 4 bases; junction bases not matched to a gene: 10. CDR3 length: 15 amino acids. Looked up from germline, CDR1 is SGHKS and CDR2 is YYEKEE (reference sequence). DNA for the CDR3: TGTGCCAGCAGACCACAGGGGGAATCCCCCTATGGCTACACCTTC. Protein product: CASRPQGESPYGYTF.

The sample holds a few counts of this clonotype. This rearrangement joins TRBV5-1 to TRBJ1-1; D remains ambiguous. The length of the CDR3 is 14 residues. Trimming removed 7 bases from V and 1 base from J, with 14 bases in between. The germline gives CDR1 SGHRS, CDR2 YFSETQ. This CDR3 is CASRPGSPNTEAFF. The CDR3 coding sequence is TGCGCCAGCCGCCCAGGAAGCCCGAACACTGAAGCTTTCTTT.

This clonotype was observed a handful of times. The chain uses TRBV7-9 and TRBJ2-1, with TRBD1 matching 8 bases. V dropped 6 bases and J dropped 7; count of bases not matched to a gene: 8. CDR3 length: 14 amino acids. Germline CDR1 and CDR2: SEHNR and FQNEAQ (reference sequence). The CDR3 DNA reads TGTGCCAGCAGGGGGACAGGTTCGGGGAATGAGCAGTTCTTC. Translation: CASRGTGSGNEQFF.

The genes are TRBV21-1 and TRBJ2-4. TRBV21-1 is listed as a pseudogene. The CDR3 spans 15 residues. CDR3 protein: CASSKEWGAKNIQYF. CDR3 sequence (DNA): TGTGCCAGCAGCAAAGAATGGGGAGCCAAAAACATTCAGTACTTC.

V usage is TRBV5-4 and J usage is TRBJ2-4; maybe TRBD2 (5 bases). The CDR3 totals 16 residues. Looked up from germline, CDR1 is SGHNT and CDR2 is YYREEE (reference sequence). The ends were cut back, 1 base at V and 2 bases at J, with 13 bases in the middle. CDR3 DNA: TGTGCCAGCAGCTTGCCTCCCGGGGAGACCAAAAACATTCAGTACTTC. Protein sequence: CASSLPPGETKNIQYF.

Only a few counts were recorded for this clonotype. V gene TRBV7-2 combines with J gene TRBJ2-1; 10 bases align to TRBD2. CDR1 is SGHTA, CDR2 FQGNSA, per germline. V lost 0 bases and J lost 8; bases outside the gene matches: 13. The CDR3 extends over 18 amino acids. The CDR3 DNA sequence: TGTGCCAGCAGCTTAGCCCCCCGAATAGCGGGGGGCCAGGATGAGCAGTTCTTC. This codes for CASSLAPRIAGGQDEQFF.

J is TRBJ1-5 and V is TRBV27; D might be TRBD1 (6 bases). Germline-derived CDR1 and CDR2 are MNHEY and SMNVEV (reference sequence). The CDR3 is 13 residues long. V lost 8 bases and J lost 8, with 16 bases in between. CDR3 sequence: CASANRVEKPQHF. The CDR3 DNA reads TGTGCCAGCGCGAACAGGGTGGAAAAGCCCCAGCATTTT.

This clonotype appeared a few times. The V and J genes are TRBV6-5 and TRBJ2-7; 7 bases are a match to TRBD2. The V segment lost 6 bases and the J segment 1 base; nucleotides outside the gene matches: 6. CDR3 length equals 14 residues. Per germline, CDR1 MNHEY and CDR2 SVGAGI. DNA for the CDR3: TGTGCCAGCAGAGAACCGGGAGGTTCCTACGAGCAGTACTTC. As protein: CASREPGGSYEQYF.

This clonotype was found a few times. The chain has TRBV20-1 and TRBJ2-1; D perhaps matches TRBD2 (5 bases). Germline V CDR1 and CDR2: DFQATT, SNEGSKA (reference sequence). V dropped 5 bases and J dropped 3 bases, with 20 bases sitting between them. The length of the CDR3 is 16 residues. The CDR3, as DNA: TGCAGTGCTCCCCACCCTAGCCGAACTAACTACAATGAGCAGTTCTTC. Amino acids: CSAPHPSRTNYNEQFF.

This clonotype has only a few counts. The chain recombines TRBV7-2 with TRBJ2-1; the match to TRBD2 covers 10 bases. The closer fit of TRBJ2-7 to the DNA end suggests the J call may be wrong. The CDR3 totals 15 residues. Germline lookup yields CDR1 SGHTA and CDR2 FQGNSA. This CDR3 reads CASSQGLATYNEQYF. The DNA for the CDR3 is TGTGCCAGCAGCCAGGGACTAGCGACCTACAATGAGCAGTACTTC.

The chain uses TRBV7-2 and TRBJ2-1; D possibly corresponds to TRBD2 (6 bases). CDR3 length equals 13 residues. V lost 5 bases to trimming and J lost 7 bases, with 12 bases between them. Germline CDR1 SGHTA, CDR2 FQGNSA. The CDR3 spells CASSLGLLNEQFF. The CDR3, as DNA: TGTGCCAGCAGCCTAGGACTATTGAATGAGCAGTTCTTC.

The rearrangement links TRBV4-3 to TRBJ2-1; D possibly corresponds to TRBD2 (6 bases). V was pared by 4 bases and J by 6 bases, with 16 bases between. The CDR3 is made up of 15 amino acids. Germline V gives CDR1 LGHNA, CDR2 YSLEER. The CDR3 DNA reads as TGCGCCAGCAGCCCACAAGGTCGGACTACCAATGAGCAGTTCTTC. Protein sequence: CASSPQGRTTNEQFF.